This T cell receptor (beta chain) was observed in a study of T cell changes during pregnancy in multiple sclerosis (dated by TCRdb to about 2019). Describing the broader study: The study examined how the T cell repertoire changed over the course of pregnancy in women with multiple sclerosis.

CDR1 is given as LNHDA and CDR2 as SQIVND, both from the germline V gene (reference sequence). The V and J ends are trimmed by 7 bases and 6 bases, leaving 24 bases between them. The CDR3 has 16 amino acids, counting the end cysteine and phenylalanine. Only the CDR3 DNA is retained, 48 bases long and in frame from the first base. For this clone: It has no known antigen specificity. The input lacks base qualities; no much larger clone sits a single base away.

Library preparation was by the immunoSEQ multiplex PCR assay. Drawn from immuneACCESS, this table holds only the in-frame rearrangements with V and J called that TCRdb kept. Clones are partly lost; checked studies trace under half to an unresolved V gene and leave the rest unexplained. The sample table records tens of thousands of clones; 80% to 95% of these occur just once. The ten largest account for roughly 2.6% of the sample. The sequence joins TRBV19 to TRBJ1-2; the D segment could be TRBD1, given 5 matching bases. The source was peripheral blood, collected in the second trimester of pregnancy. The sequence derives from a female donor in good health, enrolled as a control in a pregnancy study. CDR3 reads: CASTPVDSRGWDGYTF. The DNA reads TGTGCCAGTACCCCCGTAGACAGTCGCGGATGGGATGGCTACACCTTC.